This TCR beta chain appears in the sequencing data of a study of cytomegalovirus exposure and HLA in healthy donors. Findings and limits, study-wide: V- and J-gene trimming of TCR beta was linked (in a later analysis) to a missense DCLRE1C variant. In a later analysis, most CMV-associated TCR beta chains appeared HLA-restricted.

Comments on this clone: What it binds is unknown.

The PCR made use of 60 Vbeta and 13 Jbeta primers. The repertoire was sequenced with immunoSEQ multiplex PCR; TCRdb's copy has only in-frame clones and lacks some. The sample has 85,000 to 100,000 clones, approximately 70% seen once; the top ten hold roughly 2.6%. Between the trimmed V and J ends, which lost 7 bases and 6 bases, there was a span of 21 bases. The germline CDR1 and CDR2 sequences are LNHDA and SQIVND (reference sequence). The CDR3 runs to 16 residues. The V gene is TRBV19, the J gene TRBJ2-2; D is perhaps TRBD2 (7 bases). Material for sequencing was PBMCs. The sequence was collected from a man aged 50 to 59 in good health and CMV-seronegative. The CDR3 loop reads CASKMGGVRQAGELFF. The CDR3, as DNA: TGTGCCAGTAAAATGGGGGGGGTACGACAGGCCGGGGAGCTGTTTTTT.